The present T cell receptor beta chain was sequenced within a study of tumor-infiltrating lymphocytes in localized non-small cell lung cancer. Study details: Some samples were collected after neoadjuvant chemotherapy; smokers, never-smokers and several histologies were included. Tumor tissue and non-adjacent uninvolved lung came from each patient. Study-wide results and caveats: Different pieces of the same tissue went to different assays, confounding technical variation with intratumor heterogeneity.

With regard to this clone: Its antigen is unknown.

Measured with immunoSEQ multiplex PCR; TCRdb has only the in-frame clones, and not every one. The repertoire includes around 15,000 clones, roughly three quarters of them detected once, and around 9.8% sits in the top ten. V shed 5 bases, J shed 5 bases, and the junction held 13 bases outside the gene matches. This CDR3 has 16 amino acids. Germline V lookup: CDR1 SEHNR, CDR2 FQNEAQ (reference sequence). The clonotype was recovered from a human donor with non-small cell lung cancer. The gene calls are TRBV7-9 and TRBJ1-1; 8 bases are shared with TRBD1. The specimen was lung tumor tissue. In nucleotides, the CDR3 is TGTGCCAGCAGCAGTCCCGGGACAGGTTTAGGAACTGAAGCTTTCTTT. Encoded protein: CASSSPGTGLGTEAFF. Filled out from reference TRBV7-9 and TRBJ1-1, the complete variable domain reads DTGVSQNPRHKITKRGQNVTFRCDPISEHNRLYWYRQTLGQGPEFLTYFQNEAQLEKSRLLSDRFSAERPKGSFSTLEIQRTEQGDSAMYLCASSSPGTGLGTEAFFGQGTRLTVV.